A single T cell receptor beta chain is shown here with its context. This clonotype was recorded a few times. No cognate antigen has been identified for it. The record has no base qualities; no much larger clone is one base away. A case-control design nested within a healthcare worker cohort in London, UK, was used, with weekly nasopharyngeal swab PCR tests and blood sampling performed. Healthcare workers were recruited during the week of the UK lockdown, between 23 and 31 March 2020, and followed weekly for up to 16 weeks. Library method: 5' RACE. Instrument on record: NextSeq 500. The TCR library protocol attached unique molecular identifiers to individual cDNA molecules to correct for sequencing error and PCR bias. Both TCR alpha and beta chains were sequenced, and tight co-correlation was observed between alpha and beta sequence abundances in each sample. The authors' pipeline ran thus. Decombinator V4 was used to perform V gene, J gene and CDR3 annotation of TCR sequences. TCRs were defined as expanded if a significant change between any two time points was detected under a Poisson model with p below 0.0001. TCR abundances were normalised to the total number of TCRs sequenced in each sample and reported as counts per million. TRAV1-2 paired with TRAJ12, TRAJ20 or TRAJ33 defined MAIT TCRs, while TRAV10 paired with TRAJ18 defined iNKT TCRs. A search of VDJdb, accessed on 1 November 2021, was run for TCRs annotated to CMV, EBV and SARS-CoV-2, with TCRs annotated for multiple antigens excluded. In TCRdb, the public reads were trimmed at Q25 with fastp and aligned with MiXCR, with productive beta chains retained. Each CDR3 protein gets just one entry, which takes the most common genes and DNA from the rows behind it. In this record, the V and J calls reflect TCRdb's handling and not the investigators' own analysis. The sample table records about 56,000 distinct CDR3 sequences; 8% to 11% of these occur just once. The ten largest account for 6.5% of the sample.

The data were obtained in a study of early T cells in non-severe SARS-CoV-2 infection (dated by TCRdb to 2020 to 2023). With respect to the entire study: Because TCR sequencing was done on bulk RNA from unsorted whole blood, the alpha and beta chains could not be paired.

Sequences SGHAT (CDR1) and FQNNGV (CDR2) are obtained from the germline V gene. The CDR3 covers 13 residues, taking in both the cysteine and the phenylalanine. The CDR3 DNA has 39 bases and is translated from base 1. V loses 5 bases of germline sequence and J loses 8 bases, and the interval between the two ends is 15 bases. The paper as a whole reports these results and caveats: VDJdb matching was skewed toward anti-spike CD8 responses and likely underestimated virus-specific expansions, missing private and CD4 specificities.

The chain is assembled from TRBV11-2 and TRBJ1-1; no D gene can be assigned with confidence. This sequence originates from an adult who was a healthcare worker with PCR-confirmed SARS-CoV-2 infection or an uninfected control (not recorded which). The sample consisted of whole blood. The DNA reads as follows: TGTGCCAGCAGCGTTAGTGGGGTACCCGAAGCTTTCTTT. This encodes CASSVSGVPEAFF. Supplemented by the reference TRBV11-2 and TRBJ1-1 proteins around the CDR3, the complete variable domain is EAGVAQSPRYKIIEKRQSVAFWCNPISGHATLYWYQQILGQGPKLLIQFQNNGVVDDSQLPKDRFSAERLKGVDSTLKIQPAKLEDSAVYLCASSVSGVPEAFFGQGTRLTVV.